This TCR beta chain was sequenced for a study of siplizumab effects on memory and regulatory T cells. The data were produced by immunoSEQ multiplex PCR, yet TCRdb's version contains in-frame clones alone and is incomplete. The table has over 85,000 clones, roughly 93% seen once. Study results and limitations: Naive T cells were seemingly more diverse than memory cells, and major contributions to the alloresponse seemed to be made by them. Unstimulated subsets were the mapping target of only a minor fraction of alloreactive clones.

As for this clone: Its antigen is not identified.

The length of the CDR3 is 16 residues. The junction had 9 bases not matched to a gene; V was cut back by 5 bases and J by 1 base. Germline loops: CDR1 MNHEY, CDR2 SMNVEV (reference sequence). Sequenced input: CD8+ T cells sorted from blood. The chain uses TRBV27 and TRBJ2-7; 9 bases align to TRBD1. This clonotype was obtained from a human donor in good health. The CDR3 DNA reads TGTGCCAGCAGTCCGCAACCGGGACAGGGTTCCTACGAGCAGTACTTC. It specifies CASSPQPGQGSYEQYF.